Below are 10 T cell receptor beta chains sequenced from a single sample in a study of blood T cell repertoires in COVID-19. Produced via immunoSEQ multiplex PCR; TCRdb's table is partial and in-frame only. The table has approximately 230,000 clones, 70% to 90% seen once. The specimen sequenced was PBMCs or T cells enriched from blood (not recorded which). The origin of the receptors is a man aged 40-49 years who had recovered from COVID-19.

The gene calls are TRBV30 and TRBJ1-2; D unclear. Germline CDR1 reads GTSNPN; CDR2 reads SVGIG (reference sequence). CDR3 length equals 15 residues. Trimming shortened V by 0 bases and J by 0 bases, and 11 bases separated the two germline ends. DNA of the CDR3: TGTGCCTGGAGTGTAAGGTCCCTAGCTAACTATGGCTACACCTTC. Translation: CAWSVRSLANYGYTF.

The chain carries TRBV2 and TRBJ2-5; 12 nucleotides line up with TRBD2. The ends lost 6 bases at V and 1 base at J; junction bases unmatched: 3. CDR1 and CDR2 (germline): SNHLY, FYNNEI. CDR3 length: 15 residues. The CDR3 is CASRLAGGRQETQYF. The CDR3 DNA sequence: TGTGCCAGCAGACTAGCGGGAGGCCGCCAAGAGACCCAGTACTTC.

The V and J genes are TRBV6-5 and TRBJ1-6; TRBD1 might be the D (5 bases). CDR3 length: 15 amino acids. Trimming left V 5 bases short and J 6 bases short, with 14 bases between. CDR1 is MNHEY and CDR2 is SVGAGI in the germline V gene. The CDR3: CASSMDTLINSPLHF. As DNA, the CDR3 is TGTGCCAGCAGTATGGACACCTTGATTAATTCACCCCTCCACTTT.

The chain carries TRBV4-3 and TRBJ2-5, with 12 bases fitting TRBD2. CDR1 and CDR2 from the germline V gene are LGHNA and YSLEER. The trim removed 3 bases at V and 4 bases at J, leaving 6 bases unmatched. CDR3 length: 16 residues. Here the CDR3 reads CASSQSSGGAGETQYF. The CDR3 nucleotides read TGCGCCAGCAGCCAGTCTAGCGGGGGGGCCGGAGAGACCCAGTACTTC.

The genes are TRBV2 and TRBJ2-2; 9 bases align to TRBD2. The trim removed 6 bases at V and 4 bases at J, leaving 9 bases unmatched. CDR1 SNHLY and CDR2 FYNNEI come from the germline V gene. The CDR3 spans 16 residues. For the CDR3, the DNA is TGTGCCAGCAGCCGATTTTCTAGCGGGGTCACCGGGGAGCTGTTTTTT. This encodes CASSRFSSGVTGELFF.

The count of this clone is one. The chain links TRBV19 to TRBJ1-5; D possibly corresponds to TRBD1 (6 bases). Trimming removed 8 bases at V and 2 bases at J, with 13 bases between. This CDR3 is built from 14 residues. Germline V gene data show CDR1 as LNHDA and CDR2 as SQIVND (reference sequence). CDR3 coding DNA: TGTGCCAGTCATACGACAGGTCGCAATCAGCCCCAGCATTTT. The encoded protein is CASHTTGRNQPQHF. The full variable domain, its missing parts supplied by reference TRBV19 and TRBJ1-5, is DGGITQSPKYLFRKEGQNVTLSCEQNLNHDAMYWYRQDPGQGLRLIYYSQIVNDFQKGDIAEGYSVSREKKESFPLTVTSAQKNPTAFYLCASHTTGRNQPQHFGDGTRLSIL.

The chain couples TRBV4-1 to TRBJ2-7, with TRBD2 matching 8 bases. There are 16 residues in the CDR3. Trimming cost V 2 bases and J 5 bases; bases outside gene matches: 11. The V gene's germline CDR1 is MGHRA and CDR2 YSYEKL. CDR3 amino acids: CASSQPTRGGLHEQYF. CDR3 sequence (DNA): TGCGCCAGCAGCCAACCTACCCGGGGGGGGCTTCACGAGCAGTACTTC.

The chain couples TRBV6-1 to TRBJ1-2, with D unresolved. This CDR3 region has 13 residues. Germline assignment: CDR1 MNHNS and CDR2 SASEGT. Trimming pared 2 bases from V and 2 bases from J, leaving 6 bases between. CDR3 residues: CASSELSNYGYTF. The CDR3 coding sequence is TGTGCCAGCAGTGAACTGTCCAACTATGGCTACACCTTC.

The chain couples TRBV7-9 to TRBJ2-1, with D perhaps matching TRBD2 (5 bases). CDR3 length: 12 residues. V lost 11 bases and J 6 bases, leaving 14 bases between the germline ends. Germline values: CDR1 SEHNR, CDR2 FQNEAQ (reference sequence). The CDR3 DNA reads as TGTGCCCCCTCTACCACTAGCAATGAGCAGTTCTTC. Translation: CAPSTTSNEQFF.

This chain connects TRBV5-1 to TRBJ2-5, with D unclear. V lost 3 bases, J lost 7 bases, and 13 bases lay in between. CDR1 is SGHRS and CDR2 is YFSETQ in the germline V gene. The CDR3 totals 13 residues. CDR3 DNA: TGCGCCAGCAGCTCCCCGGTCGAAGTGACCCAGTACTTC. Translated, it gives CASSSPVEVTQYF.